The T cell receptor beta chain under discussion was sequenced for a study of blood T cell repertoires in COVID-19. The CDR3 totals 16 residues. V was clipped by 3 bases and J by 0 bases, with 11 bases between them. The germline gives CDR1 MNHEY, CDR2 SVGAGI. Profiling relied on immunoSEQ multiplex PCR, and the TCRdb table lists in-frame clones only, not all of them. The profile shows some 180,000 clones, 83% of them singletons. The sample comprised peripheral blood. This TCR was sampled from a woman aged 80 or over with acute or convalescent COVID-19. The rearrangement links TRBV6-5 to TRBJ1-4; D might be TRBD1 (6 bases). The CDR3 DNA is TGTGCCAGCAGTTATTTCCGACAGGCAACTAATGAAAAACTGTTTTTT. The encoded protein is CASSYFRQATNEKLFF.